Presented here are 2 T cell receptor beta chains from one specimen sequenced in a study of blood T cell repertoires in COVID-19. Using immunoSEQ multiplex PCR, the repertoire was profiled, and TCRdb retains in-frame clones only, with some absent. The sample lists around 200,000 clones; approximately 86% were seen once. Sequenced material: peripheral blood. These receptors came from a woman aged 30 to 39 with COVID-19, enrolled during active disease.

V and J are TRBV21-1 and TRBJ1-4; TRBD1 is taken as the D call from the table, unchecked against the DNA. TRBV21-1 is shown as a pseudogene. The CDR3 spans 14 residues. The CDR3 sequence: CASIRTGTNEKLFF. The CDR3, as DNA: TGTGCCAGCATCAGGACAGGGACAAATGAAAAACTGTTTTTT.

In DNA form, the CDR3 reads TGTGCCAGCAGTTACAGTATGAACACTGAAGCTTTCTTT. This codes for CASSYSMNTEAFF. This chain uses TRBV27 with TRBJ1-1; D gene ambiguous. V lost 4 bases, J lost 0 bases, and 6 bases lay in between. In germline, CDR1 is MNHEY, CDR2 SMNVEV (reference sequence). This CDR3 is 13 amino acids long.